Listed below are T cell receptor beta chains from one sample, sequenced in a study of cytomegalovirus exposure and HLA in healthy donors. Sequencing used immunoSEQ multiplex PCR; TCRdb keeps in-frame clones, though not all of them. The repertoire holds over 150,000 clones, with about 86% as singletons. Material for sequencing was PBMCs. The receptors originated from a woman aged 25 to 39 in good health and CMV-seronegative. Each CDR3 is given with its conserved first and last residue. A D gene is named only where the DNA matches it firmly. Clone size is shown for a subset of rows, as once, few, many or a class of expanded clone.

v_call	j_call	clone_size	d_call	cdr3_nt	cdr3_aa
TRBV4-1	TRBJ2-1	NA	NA	TGCGCCAGCAGCCAAGATTACCTGGTTGAGCAGTTCTTC	CASSQDYLVEQFF
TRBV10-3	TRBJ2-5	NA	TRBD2	TGTGCCATCAGGCCGGGACTAGCGGGAGTTCGGGCAGAGACCCAGTACTTC	CAIRPGLAGVRAETQYF
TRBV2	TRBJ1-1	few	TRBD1	TGTGCCAGCGCCGGACAGGGGAGCACTGAAGCTTTCTTT	CASAGQGSTEAFF
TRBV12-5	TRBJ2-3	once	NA	TGTGCTAGTAGGGGTATCACAGATACGCAGTATTTT	CASRGITDTQYF
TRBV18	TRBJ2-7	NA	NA	TGTGCCAGCTCACCGGTACAGGGATCTGGCTACGAGCAGTACTTC	CASSPVQGSGYEQYF
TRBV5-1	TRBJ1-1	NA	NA	TGCGCCAGCAGCTCCCAGGGTTGGAACACTGAAGCTTTCTTT	CASSSQGWNTEAFF
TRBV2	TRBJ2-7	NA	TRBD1	TGTGCCAGCAGTGTTAGACAGGGCTCCTACGAGCAGTACTTC	CASSVRQGSYEQYF
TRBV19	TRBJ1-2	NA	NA	TGTGCCAGTAGTATCCGAAACCGGGACAACGGCTACACCTTC	CASSIRNRDNGYTF
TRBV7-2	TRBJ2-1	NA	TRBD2	TGTGCCAGCAGCTTGCCCGAGCGGGGCTACAATGAGCAGTTCTTC	CASSLPERGYNEQFF
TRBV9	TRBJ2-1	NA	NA	TGTGCCAGCAGCGTATCCCCGGGGGCCCCAGGGAGTAACTACAATGAGCAGTTCTTC	CASSVSPGAPGSNYNEQFF
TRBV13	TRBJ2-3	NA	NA	TGTGCCAGCTCCCCTTGGGGGGAGGCTAGCACAGATACGCAGTATTTT	CASSPWGEASTDTQYF